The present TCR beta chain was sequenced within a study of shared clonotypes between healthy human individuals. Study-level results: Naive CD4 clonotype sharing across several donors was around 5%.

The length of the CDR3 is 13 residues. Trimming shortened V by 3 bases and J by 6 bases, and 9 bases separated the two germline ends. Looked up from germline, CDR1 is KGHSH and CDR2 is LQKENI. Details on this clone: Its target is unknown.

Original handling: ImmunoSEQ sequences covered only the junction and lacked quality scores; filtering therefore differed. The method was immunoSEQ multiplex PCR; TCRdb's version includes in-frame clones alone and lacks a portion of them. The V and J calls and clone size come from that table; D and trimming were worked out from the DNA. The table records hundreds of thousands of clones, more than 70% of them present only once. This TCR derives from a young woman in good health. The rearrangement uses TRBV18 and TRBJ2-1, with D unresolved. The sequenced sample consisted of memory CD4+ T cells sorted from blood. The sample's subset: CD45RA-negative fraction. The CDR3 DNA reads TGTGCCAGCTCACCGGAATTCGGCAATGAGCAGTTCTTC. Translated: CASSPEFGNEQFF.